The clone carrying this T cell receptor (beta chain) was seen only once. Germline loops: CDR1 SEHNR, CDR2 FQNEAQ (reference sequence). This CDR3 is built from 17 residues. V shed 2 bases and J shed 9 bases, with 20 bases lying between them. The assay was immunoSEQ multiplex PCR, and TCRdb's table has in-frame clones only and misses some. The sample comprises approximately 14,000 clones, roughly 89% of which are singletons, and 2.4% rests with the top ten. This sample was taken from a study of blood T cell repertoires in COVID-19. Study at large: Whether acute or convalescent, the COVID-19 samples came from the United States, Italy and Spain. In each case, the material was cDNA or gDNA derived from T cells, B-cell-depleted T cells, or PBMCs.

Specimen: peripheral blood. The sequence was collected from a woman between 65 and 79 years old in a cohort sampled during active or convalescent COVID-19. The chain employs TRBV7-9 and TRBJ1-6; possibly TRBD1 for D (5 bases). The CDR3 DNA reads TGTGCCAGCAGCTTATCAACCCTGGGGGGGGAAAGTTCACCCCTCCACTTT. It is translated as CASSLSTLGGESSPLHF.